Presented here are 5 T cell receptor beta chains from one specimen sequenced in a study of blood T cell repertoires in COVID-19. Data came from immunoSEQ multiplex PCR; TCRdb stores just in-frame clones and leaves some out. The data contain tens of thousands of clones, approximately 90% of them singletons. Sample: peripheral blood. The receptors were gathered from a woman between 65 and 79 years old with acute or convalescent COVID-19.

This clone was recorded a few times. DNA of the CDR3: TGTGCCTGGAACGAGGGGGCCAATTCACCCCTCCACTTT. Amino acid sequence: CAWNEGANSPLHF. The J gene is TRBJ1-6, the V gene TRBV30; 7 nucleotides match TRBD1. Trimming cost V 4 bases and J 7 bases; bases outside gene matches: 4. CDR3 size: 13 residues. CDR1 is GTSNPN and CDR2 is SVGIG in the germline V gene (reference sequence).

On this clone itself: Other DNA sequences from this sample encode an identical CDR3 as well. V and J are TRBV12-3 or TRBV12-4 and TRBJ1-5, with D possibly being TRBD1 (5 bases). The V end lost 2 bases, the J end lost 6 bases, and 8 bases lay between the germline ends. CDR3 length: 13 residues. The CDR3 loop reads CASSLQGGQPQHF. CDR3 in DNA: TGTGCCAGCAGTTTACAGGGAGGTCAGCCCCAGCATTTT.

The rearrangement links TRBV28 to TRBJ2-3; D possibly corresponds to TRBD2 (7 bases). Per germline, CDR1 MDHEN and CDR2 SYDVKM. The CDR3 runs 19 residues. Trimming took off 6 bases at V and 1 base at J, with 26 bases between the two ends. CDR3 loop: CASSLPARGGVIRTDTQYF. CDR3 nucleotides: TGTGCCAGCAGCTTACCTGCCAGAGGGGGGGTCATCCGCACAGATACGCAGTATTTT.

This clone was recorded once. V gene TRBV19 combines with J gene TRBJ2-1; D perhaps matches TRBD1 (6 bases). The V gene's germline CDR1 is LNHDA and CDR2 SQIVND (reference sequence). This CDR3 contains 12 residues. V was cut by 10 bases and J by 4 bases, with 11 bases left in between. CDR3 protein: CATRGPYNEQFF. The CDR3 DNA is TGTGCCACCAGGGGCCCTTACAATGAGCAGTTCTTC.

V and J are TRBV3-1 (or the pseudogene TRBV3-2) and TRBJ1-1, with D possibly matching TRBD1 (5 bases). Germline-derived CDR1 and CDR2 are LGHDT and YNNKEL (reference sequence). The V end lost 2 bases, the J end lost 3 bases, and 16 bases lay between the germline ends. The CDR3 extends over 16 amino acids. The CDR3 nucleotides are TGTGCCAGCAGCCAATGGATGACAGTTACCGACACTGAAGCTTTCTTT. Its translation: CASSQWMTVTDTEAFF.